A selection of T cell receptor beta chains follows, all from one sample in a study of CD8 T cells in ankylosing spondylitis. TCRdb called the 5' RACE reads again in MiXCR, with one record for every CDR3 protein. The sample holds hundreds of thousands of distinct CDR3 sequences, 15% to 20% seen once. Sequencing was carried out using blood, either unsorted or a sorted T cell fraction (not recorded which). The receptor source for this set is a male donor with ankylosing spondylitis. CDR3s include the opening cysteine and the closing phenylalanine or tryptophan. The order of the fields is J gene, V gene, D gene, clone size, CDR3 length, CDR3 DNA, CDR3 protein. The D gene is left open where the match is weak. Where a row states a size, it is once, few, many or the class of an expanded clone; other rows omit it.

J gene: TRBJ2-2; V gene: TRBV12-3/TRBV12-4; D gene: NA; clone size: few; CDR3 length: 13; CDR3 DNA: TGTGCCAGCAGTTTAGAAGGTCAGGGGGAGCTGTTTTTT; CDR3 protein: CASSLEGQGELFF
J gene: TRBJ2-3; V gene: TRBV7-6; D gene: NA; clone size: NA; CDR3 length: 14; CDR3 DNA: TGTGCCAGCAGCCCCGGGACCCGGTGGGATACGCAGTATTTT; CDR3 protein: CASSPGTRWDTQYF
J gene: TRBJ2-1; V gene: TRBV7-8; D gene: TRBD2; clone size: few; CDR3 length: 17; CDR3 DNA: TGTGCCAGCAGCCCAACGTACCCGGGGGGGCCGAGCAATGAGCAGTTCTTC; CDR3 protein: CASSPTYPGGPSNEQFF
J gene: TRBJ1-3; V gene: TRBV4-2; D gene: TRBD1; clone size: NA; CDR3 length: 17; CDR3 DNA: TGTGCCAGCAGCCGCCGCCAAACAGGGGAGGCTGGAAACACCATATATTTT; CDR3 protein: CASSRRQTGEAGNTIYF
J gene: TRBJ1-5; V gene: TRBV7-8; D gene: NA; clone size: many; CDR3 length: 17; CDR3 DNA: TGTGCCAGCAGCTTAGTTTCCGCGGGATGGGGCAATCAGCCCCAGCATTTT; CDR3 protein: CASSLVSAGWGNQPQHF
J gene: TRBJ1-1; V gene: TRBV20-1; D gene: NA; clone size: NA; CDR3 length: 11; CDR3 DNA: TGCAGTGCTAGAGAAGGCCGCGAGGCTTTCTTT; CDR3 protein: CSAREGREAFF
J gene: TRBJ2-3; V gene: TRBV20-1; D gene: NA; clone size: NA; CDR3 length: 17; CDR3 DNA: TGCAGTGCTGGGGCTACCTCCCTCACAACCGACACAGATACGCAGTATTTT; CDR3 protein: CSAGATSLTTDTDTQYF
J gene: TRBJ2-1; V gene: TRBV11-2; D gene: TRBD1; clone size: NA; CDR3 length: 16; CDR3 DNA: TGTGCCAGCAGCCCCAGGGGGTTTAGCTCCTACAATGAGCAGTTCTTC; CDR3 protein: CASSPRGFSSYNEQFF
J gene: TRBJ1-5; V gene: TRBV6-1; D gene: TRBD1; clone size: NA; CDR3 length: 17; CDR3 DNA: TGTGCCAGCAGTGAAGGGACAGGGGAGATCGGCAATCAGCCCCAGCATTTT; CDR3 protein: CASSEGTGEIGNQPQHF
J gene: TRBJ1-2; V gene: TRBV3-1; D gene: TRBD1; clone size: NA; CDR3 length: 15; CDR3 DNA: TGTGCCAGCTCTCGTATTGCAGGGGGCAACTATGGCTACACCTTC; CDR3 protein: CASSRIAGGNYGYTF
J gene: TRBJ2-6; V gene: TRBV29-1; D gene: NA; clone size: many; CDR3 length: 16; CDR3 DNA: TGCAGCGTTGTCTGGACACAAAGCTCTGGGGCCAACGTCCTGACTTTC; CDR3 protein: CSVVWTQSSGANVLTF
J gene: TRBJ2-5; V gene: TRBV7-8; D gene: NA; clone size: many; CDR3 length: 15; CDR3 DNA: TGTGCCAGCAGCTTCCCATCTAGCGTTCAAGAGACCCAGTACTTC; CDR3 protein: CASSFPSSVQETQYF
J gene: TRBJ2-2; V gene: TRBV6-1; D gene: TRBD1; clone size: NA; CDR3 length: 15; CDR3 DNA: TGTGCCAGCAGACTCCTCAGGGGGTTTAGCGGGGAGCTGTTTTTT; CDR3 protein: CASRLLRGFSGELFF
J gene: TRBJ1-6; V gene: TRBV20-1; D gene: NA; clone size: NA; CDR3 length: 14; CDR3 DNA: TGCAGTGCTAGAGTGGATGTTAATAATTCACCCCTCCACTTT; CDR3 protein: CSARVDVNNSPLHF
J gene: TRBJ2-7; V gene: TRBV2; D gene: NA; clone size: few; CDR3 length: 12; CDR3 DNA: TGTGCCAGCAGCCGGGGGACCTACGAGCAGTACTTC; CDR3 protein: CASSRGTYEQYF
J gene: TRBJ2-1; V gene: TRBV5-1; D gene: TRBD2; clone size: few; CDR3 length: 16; CDR3 DNA: TGCGCCAGCAGCCCCGTGACTAGCGGGGGCTCCAATGAGCAGTTCTTC; CDR3 protein: CASSPVTSGGSNEQFF
J gene: TRBJ2-7; V gene: TRBV5-1; D gene: NA; clone size: NA; CDR3 length: 13; CDR3 DNA: TGCGCCAGCAGCTTGGTCGGCGGCCACGAGCAGTACTTC; CDR3 protein: CASSLVGGHEQYF
J gene: TRBJ2-7; V gene: TRBV5-1; D gene: NA; clone size: NA; CDR3 length: 16; CDR3 DNA: TGCGCCAGCAGCTTTAGGGGGGCCGATAGCTCCTACGAGCAGTACTTC; CDR3 protein: CASSFRGADSSYEQYF
J gene: TRBJ2-2; V gene: TRBV6-5; D gene: NA; clone size: many; CDR3 length: 18; CDR3 DNA: TGTGCCAGCAGTTACCTATTTCGGGATGGCAGGGGGGTCGGGGAGCTGTTTTTT; CDR3 protein: CASSYLFRDGRGVGELFF
J gene: TRBJ2-5; V gene: TRBV20-1; D gene: TRBD2; clone size: NA; CDR3 length: 15; CDR3 DNA: TGCAGTGCTAGGTATCCTAGCGGGATCGGAGAGACCCAGTACTTC; CDR3 protein: CSARYPSGIGETQYF
J gene: TRBJ2-5; V gene: TRBV11-3; D gene: NA; clone size: NA; CDR3 length: 14; CDR3 DNA: TGTGCCAGCAGCCCGACCTCAGGGGTAGAGACCCAGTACTTC; CDR3 protein: CASSPTSGVETQYF
J gene: TRBJ1-5; V gene: TRBV20-1; D gene: NA; clone size: NA; CDR3 length: 13; CDR3 DNA: TGCAGTGCTAGGCCCCGGGGCAATCAGCCCCAGCATTTT; CDR3 protein: CSARPRGNQPQHF
J gene: TRBJ1-5; V gene: TRBV2; D gene: NA; clone size: NA; CDR3 length: 15; CDR3 DNA: TGTGCCAGCAGGGATGGAACCCTTAGCAATCAGCCCCAGCATTTT; CDR3 protein: CASRDGTLSNQPQHF
J gene: TRBJ1-5; V gene: TRBV6-2/TRBV6-3; D gene: NA; clone size: few; CDR3 length: 15; CDR3 DNA: TGTGCCAGCAGTTGGCCCCAGGGTAGCAATCAGCCCCAGCATTTT; CDR3 protein: CASSWPQGSNQPQHF
J gene: TRBJ2-7; V gene: TRBV7-9; D gene: NA; clone size: many; CDR3 length: 14; CDR3 DNA: TGTGCCAGCAGCCCCCCGCCCCTGAACTACGAGCAGTACTTC; CDR3 protein: CASSPPPLNYEQYF
J gene: TRBJ2-5; V gene: TRBV20-1; D gene: NA; clone size: many; CDR3 length: 14; CDR3 DNA: TGCAGTGCTAGTCAACTTTCCCAAGCGGGTACCCAGTACTTC; CDR3 protein: CSASQLSQAGTQYF
J gene: TRBJ2-1; V gene: TRBV4-1; D gene: NA; clone size: many; CDR3 length: 16; CDR3 DNA: TGCGCCAGCAGCCCGTCGACTCCGCCCTTCGGCAATGAGCAGTTCTTC; CDR3 protein: CASSPSTPPFGNEQFF
J gene: TRBJ2-2; V gene: TRBV5-1; D gene: TRBD2; clone size: NA; CDR3 length: 14; CDR3 DNA: TGCGCCAGCAGCTTGTCAGGGAGGGGTCGGGAGCTGTTTTTT; CDR3 protein: CASSLSGRGRELFF
J gene: TRBJ2-1; V gene: TRBV20-1; D gene: NA; clone size: many; CDR3 length: 13; CDR3 DNA: TGCAGTGCACGGGGCGTCGGGGTCAGTGAGCAGTTCTTC; CDR3 protein: CSARGVGVSEQFF
J gene: TRBJ2-7; V gene: TRBV10-3; D gene: NA; clone size: few; CDR3 length: 12; CDR3 DNA: TGTGCCACCACGCCGTCGGGCGACGAGCAGTACTTC; CDR3 protein: CATTPSGDEQYF
J gene: TRBJ1-5; V gene: TRBV12-3/TRBV12-4; D gene: TRBD1; clone size: many; CDR3 length: 14; CDR3 DNA: TGTGCCAGCAGTTTAGGAGGGGGCTATCAGCCCCAGCATTTT; CDR3 protein: CASSLGGGYQPQHF
J gene: TRBJ1-1; V gene: TRBV12-3/TRBV12-4; D gene: TRBD1; clone size: NA; CDR3 length: 15; CDR3 DNA: TGTGCCAGCAGGCCGGACAGGGGATCGGCCACTGAAGCTTTCTTT; CDR3 protein: CASRPDRGSATEAFF
J gene: TRBJ1-6; V gene: TRBV6-2/TRBV6-3; D gene: NA; clone size: few; CDR3 length: 16; CDR3 DNA: TGTGCCAGCAGTCTGACAGCAGAGAAAAGTTATTCACCCCTCCACTTT; CDR3 protein: CASSLTAEKSYSPLHF
J gene: TRBJ2-2; V gene: TRBV11-2; D gene: TRBD1; clone size: many; CDR3 length: 14; CDR3 DNA: TGTGCCAGCAGCCAAGGGGGCTACGTCGGGGAGCTGTTTTTT; CDR3 protein: CASSQGGYVGELFF
J gene: TRBJ1-1; V gene: TRBV20-1; D gene: NA; clone size: NA; CDR3 length: 15; CDR3 DNA: TGCAGTGCTGAAACCGGTCAGATCTCGAACACTGAAGCTTTCTTT; CDR3 protein: CSAETGQISNTEAFF
J gene: TRBJ2-5; V gene: TRBV20-1; D gene: NA; clone size: NA; CDR3 length: 17; CDR3 DNA: TGCAGTGCTATAGACATAGGTCGGCGGGCAGGATTGGAGACCCAGTACTTC; CDR3 protein: CSAIDIGRRAGLETQYF
J gene: TRBJ2-3; V gene: TRBV20-1; D gene: TRBD2; clone size: NA; CDR3 length: 16; CDR3 DNA: TGCAGTGCTAAACTTAAGCGGGAGCCGTTAACAGATACGCAGTATTTT; CDR3 protein: CSAKLKREPLTDTQYF
J gene: TRBJ2-1; V gene: TRBV2; D gene: TRBD1; clone size: NA; CDR3 length: 15; CDR3 DNA: TGTGCCAGCAGTGAGGAACAGGGGGCAGGGAATGAGCAGTTCTTC; CDR3 protein: CASSEEQGAGNEQFF
J gene: TRBJ2-5; V gene: TRBV5-1; D gene: NA; clone size: many; CDR3 length: 14; CDR3 DNA: TGCGCCAGCAGCTTGGAGACTACTCAAGAGACCCAGTACTTC; CDR3 protein: CASSLETTQETQYF
J gene: TRBJ1-2; V gene: TRBV5-1; D gene: TRBD1; clone size: once; CDR3 length: 15; CDR3 DNA: TGCGCCAGCAGCCCCTCCCCGGGACAGGGGTATGGCTACACCTTC; CDR3 protein: CASSPSPGQGYGYTF
J gene: TRBJ2-1; V gene: TRBV20-1; D gene: NA; clone size: NA; CDR3 length: 11; CDR3 DNA: TGCAGTGCGGATAAAACGGGTGAGCAGTTCTTC; CDR3 protein: CSADKTGEQFF
J gene: TRBJ2-3; V gene: TRBV10-3; D gene: TRBD2; clone size: many; CDR3 length: 13; CDR3 DNA: TGTGCCGCTGCTAGCGGGAGCACAGATACGCAGTATTTT; CDR3 protein: CAAASGSTDTQYF
J gene: TRBJ1-6; V gene: TRBV12-3/TRBV12-4; D gene: NA; clone size: NA; CDR3 length: 14; CDR3 DNA: TGTGCCAGCAGTCCAGAGTGGGGAAATTCACCCCTCCACTTT; CDR3 protein: CASSPEWGNSPLHF
J gene: TRBJ2-4; V gene: TRBV28; D gene: NA; clone size: few; CDR3 length: 16; CDR3 DNA: TGTGCCAGCAGTCGTCAGGGATCTTTAGCCAAAAACATTCAGTACTTC; CDR3 protein: CASSRQGSLAKNIQYF
J gene: TRBJ1-5; V gene: TRBV20-1; D gene: NA; clone size: NA; CDR3 length: 17; CDR3 DNA: TGCAGTGCTAGAGCCCCGACCCGTGGTGAATCGGGTCAGCCCCAGCATTTT; CDR3 protein: CSARAPTRGESGQPQHF